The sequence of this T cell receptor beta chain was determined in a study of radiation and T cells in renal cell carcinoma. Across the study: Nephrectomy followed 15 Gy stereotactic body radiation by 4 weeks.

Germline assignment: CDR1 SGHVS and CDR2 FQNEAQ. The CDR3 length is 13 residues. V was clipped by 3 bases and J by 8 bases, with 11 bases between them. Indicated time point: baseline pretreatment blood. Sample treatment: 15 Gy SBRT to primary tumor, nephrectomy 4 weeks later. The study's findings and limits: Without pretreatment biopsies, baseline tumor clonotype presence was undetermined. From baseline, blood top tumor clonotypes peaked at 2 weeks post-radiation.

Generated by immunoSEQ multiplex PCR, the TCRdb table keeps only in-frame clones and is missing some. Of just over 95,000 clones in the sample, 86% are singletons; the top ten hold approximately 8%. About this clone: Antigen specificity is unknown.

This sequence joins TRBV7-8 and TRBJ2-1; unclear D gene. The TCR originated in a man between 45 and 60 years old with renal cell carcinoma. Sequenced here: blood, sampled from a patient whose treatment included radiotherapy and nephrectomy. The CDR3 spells CASSFSINHEQFF. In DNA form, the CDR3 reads TGTGCCAGCAGCTTTTCCATAAATCATGAGCAGTTCTTC.